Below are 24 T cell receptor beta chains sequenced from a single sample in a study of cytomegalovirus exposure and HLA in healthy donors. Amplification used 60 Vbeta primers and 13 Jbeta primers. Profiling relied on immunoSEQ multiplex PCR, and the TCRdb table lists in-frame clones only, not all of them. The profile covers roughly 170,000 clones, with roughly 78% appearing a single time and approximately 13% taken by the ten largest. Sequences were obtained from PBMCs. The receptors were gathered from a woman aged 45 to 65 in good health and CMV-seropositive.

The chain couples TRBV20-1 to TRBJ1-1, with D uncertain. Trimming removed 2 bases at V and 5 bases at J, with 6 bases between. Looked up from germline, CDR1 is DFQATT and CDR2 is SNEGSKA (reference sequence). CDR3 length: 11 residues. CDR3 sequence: CSARRETEAFF. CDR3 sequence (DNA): TGCAGTGCTAGAAGGGAGACTGAAGCTTTCTTT.

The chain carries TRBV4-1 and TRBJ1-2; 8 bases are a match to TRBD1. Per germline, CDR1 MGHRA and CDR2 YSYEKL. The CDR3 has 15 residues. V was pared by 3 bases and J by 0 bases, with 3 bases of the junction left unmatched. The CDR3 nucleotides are TGCGCCAGCAGCCAGGACAGGGCTTCTAACTATGGCTACACCTTC. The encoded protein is CASSQDRASNYGYTF.

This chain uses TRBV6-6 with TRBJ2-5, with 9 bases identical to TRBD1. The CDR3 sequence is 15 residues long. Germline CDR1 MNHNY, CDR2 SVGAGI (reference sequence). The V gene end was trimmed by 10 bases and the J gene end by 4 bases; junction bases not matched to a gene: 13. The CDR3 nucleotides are TGTGCCACTGCGGTTCAGGGACAGGGTCGAGAGACCCAGTACTTC. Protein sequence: CATAVQGQGRETQYF.

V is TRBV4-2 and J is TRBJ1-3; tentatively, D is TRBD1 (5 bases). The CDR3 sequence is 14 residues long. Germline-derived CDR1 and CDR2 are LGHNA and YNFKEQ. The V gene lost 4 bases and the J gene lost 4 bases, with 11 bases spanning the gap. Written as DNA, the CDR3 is TGTGCCAGCAGCCCCAGGGCACTGGGAAACACCATATATTTT. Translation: CASSPRALGNTIYF.

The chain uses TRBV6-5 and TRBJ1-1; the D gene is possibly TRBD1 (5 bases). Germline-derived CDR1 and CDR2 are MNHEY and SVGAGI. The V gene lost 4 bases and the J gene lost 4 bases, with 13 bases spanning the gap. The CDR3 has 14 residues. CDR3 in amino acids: CASSFGGSGTEAFF. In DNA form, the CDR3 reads TGTGCCAGCAGTTTCGGGGGGTCGGGCACTGAAGCTTTCTTT.

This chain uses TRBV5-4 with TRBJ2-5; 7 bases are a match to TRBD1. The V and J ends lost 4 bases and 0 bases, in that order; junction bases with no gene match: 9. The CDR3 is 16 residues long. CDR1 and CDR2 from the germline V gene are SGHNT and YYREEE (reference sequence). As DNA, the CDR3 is TGTGCCAGCAGCCCAACGACAGGGCAGTACCAAGAGACCCAGTACTTC. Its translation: CASSPTTGQYQETQYF. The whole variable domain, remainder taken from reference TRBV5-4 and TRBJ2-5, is ETGVTQSPTHLIKTRGQQVTLRCSSQSGHNTVSWYQQALGQGPQFIFQYYREEENGRGNFPPRFSGLQFPNYSSELNVNALELDDSALYLCASSPTTGQYQETQYFGPGTRLLVL.

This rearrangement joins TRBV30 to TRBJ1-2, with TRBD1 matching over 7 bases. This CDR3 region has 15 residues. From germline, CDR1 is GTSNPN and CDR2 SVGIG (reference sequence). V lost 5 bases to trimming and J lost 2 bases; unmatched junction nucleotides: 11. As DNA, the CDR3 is TGTGCCTGGCTTTCGGGGGGGACAGTAAACTATGGCTACACCTTC. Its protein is CAWLSGGTVNYGYTF.

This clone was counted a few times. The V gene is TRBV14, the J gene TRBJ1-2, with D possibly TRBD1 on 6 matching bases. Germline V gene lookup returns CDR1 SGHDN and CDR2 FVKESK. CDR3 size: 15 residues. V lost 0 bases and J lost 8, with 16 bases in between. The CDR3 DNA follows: TGTGCCAGCAGCCAAGATCTGCGGGGGCGGGACGGCTACACCTTC. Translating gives CASSQDLRGRDGYTF.

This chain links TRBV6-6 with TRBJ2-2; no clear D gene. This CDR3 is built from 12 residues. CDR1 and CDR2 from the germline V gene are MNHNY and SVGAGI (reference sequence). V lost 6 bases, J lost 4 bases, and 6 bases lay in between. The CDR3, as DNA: TGTGCCAGCAGACTCATCACCGGGGAGCTGTTTTTT. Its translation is CASRLITGELFF.

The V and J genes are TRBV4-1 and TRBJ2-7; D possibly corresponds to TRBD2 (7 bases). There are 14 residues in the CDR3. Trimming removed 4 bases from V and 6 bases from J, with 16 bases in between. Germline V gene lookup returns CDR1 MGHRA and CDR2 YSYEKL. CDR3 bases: TGCGCCAGCAGCCGAGGGGGGGCACCAGGCGAGCAGTACTTC. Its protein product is CASSRGGAPGEQYF.

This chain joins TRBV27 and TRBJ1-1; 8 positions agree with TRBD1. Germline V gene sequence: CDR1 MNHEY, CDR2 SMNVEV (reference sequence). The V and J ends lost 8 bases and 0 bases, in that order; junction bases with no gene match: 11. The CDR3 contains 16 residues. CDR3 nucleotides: TGTGCCAGCGCACGCCAGGGGGCGATTATGAACACTGAAGCTTTCTTT. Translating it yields CASARQGAIMNTEAFF.

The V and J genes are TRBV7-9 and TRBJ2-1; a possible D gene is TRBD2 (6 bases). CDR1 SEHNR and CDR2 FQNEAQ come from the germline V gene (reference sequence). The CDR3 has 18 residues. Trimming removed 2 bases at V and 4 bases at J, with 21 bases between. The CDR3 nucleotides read TGTGCCAGCAGCTTATCTTCCGGGACTTTGATCCTTTACAATGAGCAGTTCTTC. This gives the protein CASSLSSGTLILYNEQFF.

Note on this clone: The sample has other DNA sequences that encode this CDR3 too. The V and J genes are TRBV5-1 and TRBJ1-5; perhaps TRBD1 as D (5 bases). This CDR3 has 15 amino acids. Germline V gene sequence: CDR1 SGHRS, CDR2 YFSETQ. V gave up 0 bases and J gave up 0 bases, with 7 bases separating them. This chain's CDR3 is CASSLGQYSNQPQHF. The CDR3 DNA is TGCGCCAGCAGCTTGGGACAGTATAGCAATCAGCCCCAGCATTTT. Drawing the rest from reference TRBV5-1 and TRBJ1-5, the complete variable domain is KAGVTQTPRYLIKTRGQQVTLSCSPISGHRSVSWYQQTPGQGLQFLFEYFSETQRNKGNFPGRFSGRQFSNSRSEMNVSTLELGDSALYLCASSLGQYSNQPQHFGDGTRLSIL.

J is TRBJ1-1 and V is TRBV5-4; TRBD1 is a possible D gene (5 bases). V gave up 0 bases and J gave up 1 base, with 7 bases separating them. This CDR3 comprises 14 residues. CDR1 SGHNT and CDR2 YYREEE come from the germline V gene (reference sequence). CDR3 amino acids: CASSLGQWNTEAFF. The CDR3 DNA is TGTGCCAGCAGCTTGGGACAGTGGAACACTGAAGCTTTCTTT.

As DNA, the CDR3 is TGTGCCAGCAGCCTTCAACAGGGGTCTAACACTGAAGCTTTCTTT. It yields the protein CASSLQQGSNTEAFF. The chain couples TRBV7-6 to TRBJ1-1; TRBD1 agrees at 7 bases. J was trimmed by 2 bases and V by 5 bases; bases with no gene match: 8. This CDR3 is 15 amino acids long. CDR1 and CDR2 (germline): SGHVS, FNYEAQ. The variable domain in full, with the rest retrieved from reference TRBV7-6 and TRBJ1-1, is GAGVSQSPRYKVTKRGQDVALRCDPISGHVSLYWYRQALGQGPEFLTYFNYEAQQDKSGLPNDRFSAERPEGSISTLTIQRTEQRDSAMYRCASSLQQGSNTEAFFGQGTRLTVV.

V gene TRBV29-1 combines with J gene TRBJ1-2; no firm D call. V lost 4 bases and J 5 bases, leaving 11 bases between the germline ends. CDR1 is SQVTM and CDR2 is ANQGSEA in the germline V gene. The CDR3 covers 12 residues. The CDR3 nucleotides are TGCAGCGTTGCCCCCGACACATATGGCTACACCTTC. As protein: CSVAPDTYGYTF.

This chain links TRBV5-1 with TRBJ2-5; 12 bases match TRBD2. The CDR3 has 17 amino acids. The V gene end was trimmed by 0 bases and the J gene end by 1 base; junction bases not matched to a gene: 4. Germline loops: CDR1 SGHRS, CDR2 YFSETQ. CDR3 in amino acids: CASSLGGTSGSQETQYF. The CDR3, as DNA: TGCGCCAGCAGCTTGGGGGGGACTAGCGGGTCCCAAGAGACCCAGTACTTC.

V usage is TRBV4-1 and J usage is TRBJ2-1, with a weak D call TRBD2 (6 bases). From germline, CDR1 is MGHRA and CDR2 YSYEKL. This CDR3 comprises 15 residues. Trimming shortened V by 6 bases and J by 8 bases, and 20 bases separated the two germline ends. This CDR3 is CASSVGGTIPHEQFF. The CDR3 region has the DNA TGCGCCAGCAGTGTTGGGGGGACCATTCCCCATGAGCAGTTCTTC.

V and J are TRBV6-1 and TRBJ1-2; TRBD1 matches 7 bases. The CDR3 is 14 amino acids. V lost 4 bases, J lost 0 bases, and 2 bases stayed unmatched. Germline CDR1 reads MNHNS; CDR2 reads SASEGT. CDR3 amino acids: CASSGDRANYGYTF. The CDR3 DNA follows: TGTGCCAGCAGTGGGGACAGAGCTAACTATGGCTACACCTTC.

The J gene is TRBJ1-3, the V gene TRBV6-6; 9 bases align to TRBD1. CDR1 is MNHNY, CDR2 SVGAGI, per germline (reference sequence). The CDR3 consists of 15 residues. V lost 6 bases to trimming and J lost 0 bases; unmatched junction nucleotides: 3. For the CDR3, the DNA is TGTGCCAGCAGGGACAGGGGACGCTCTGGAAACACCATATATTTT. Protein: CASRDRGRSGNTIYF.

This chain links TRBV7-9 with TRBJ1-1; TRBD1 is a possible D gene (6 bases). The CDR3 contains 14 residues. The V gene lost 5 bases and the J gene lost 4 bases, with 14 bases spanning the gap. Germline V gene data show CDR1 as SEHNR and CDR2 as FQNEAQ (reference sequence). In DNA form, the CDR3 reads TGTGCCAGCAGCCCATTTCTGGGGGCCACTGAAGCTTTCTTT. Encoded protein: CASSPFLGATEAFF. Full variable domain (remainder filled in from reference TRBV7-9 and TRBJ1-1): DTGVSQNPRHKITKRGQNVTFRCDPISEHNRLYWYRQTLGQGPEFLTYFQNEAQLEKSRLLSDRFSAERPKGSFSTLEIQRTEQGDSAMYLCASSPFLGATEAFFGQGTRLTVV.

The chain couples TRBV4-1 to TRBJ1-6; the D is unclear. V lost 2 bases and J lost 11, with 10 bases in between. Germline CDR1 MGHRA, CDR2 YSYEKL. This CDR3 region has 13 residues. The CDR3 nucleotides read TGCGCCAGCAGCCAACTAACTTTTGCACCCCTCCACTTT. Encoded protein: CASSQLTFAPLHF.

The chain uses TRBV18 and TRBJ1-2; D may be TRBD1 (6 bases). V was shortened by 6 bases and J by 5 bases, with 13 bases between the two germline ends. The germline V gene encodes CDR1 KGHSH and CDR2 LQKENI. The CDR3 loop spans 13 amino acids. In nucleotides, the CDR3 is TGTGCCAGCTCCTCACAGGGAGAGTATGGCTACACCTTC. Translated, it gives CASSSQGEYGYTF.

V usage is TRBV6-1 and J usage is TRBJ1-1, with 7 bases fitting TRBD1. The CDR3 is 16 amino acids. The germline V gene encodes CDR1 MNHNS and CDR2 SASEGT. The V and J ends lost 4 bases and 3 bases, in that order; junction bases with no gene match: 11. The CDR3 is CASSGSLGGLDTEAFF. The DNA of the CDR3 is TGTGCCAGCAGTGGAAGCCTAGGGGGCTTGGACACTGAAGCTTTCTTT.